This TCR beta chain was profiled in a study of OX40 agonist ivuxolimab in advanced cancers. As for the study in general: Having had anti-PD-1, anti-PD-L1 or anti-CTLA-4 therapy before was allowed, and around 44% had some. Study-wide results and limits: Both CD4+ and CD8+ T cell populations in blood had undergone clonal expansion by week 6 at 0.1 to 3.0 mg/kg. Averaging showed that CD8+ T cells had more expanded clones than CD4+ did.

As for this clone: The antigen is not known.

Sequencing was performed with immunoSEQ multiplex PCR; in TCRdb, only in-frame clones are kept and a portion is missing. Of tens of thousands of clones in the sample, 85% were seen once. Sequenced here: CD4+ or CD8+ T cells sorted from blood, sampled in a trial of the OX40 agonist ivuxolimab. The clonotype comes from an adult with an advanced solid tumor such as melanoma, head and neck, liver or kidney cancer.

CDR3 region: CATSKEPQTNYNEQFF. CDR3 DNA sequence: TGTGCCACCAGCAAGGAGCCCCAGACCAACTACAATGAGCAGTTCTTC. The chain has TRBV15 and TRBJ2-1; D is uncertain. The V gene lost 4 bases and the J gene lost 3 bases, with 16 bases spanning the gap. The CDR3 extends over 16 amino acids. The germline CDR1 and CDR2 sequences are LNHNV and YYDKDF (reference sequence).